Listed here is a single T cell receptor (beta chain). Its cognate antigen is unknown. This sample was included in a study of T cell repertoires in cytomegalovirus infection. TCRdb re-called the reads with MiXCR, one entry per CDR3 protein. The table lists about 470,000 distinct CDR3 sequences, about 39% of them singletons. The CDR3 loop spans 14 amino acids. Looked up from germline, CDR1 is MNHEY and CDR2 is SVGEGT. The germline V and J ends were trimmed by 2 bases and 1 base, with 9 bases remaining between them. The input for sequencing was cultured PBMCs, taken from culture after CMV antigen stimulation. The gene calls are TRBV6-2 or TRBV6-3 and TRBJ2-7; D might be TRBD2 (5 bases). The source of this sequence is a human donor in good health (CMV status not recorded). Some clones in this sample may be carry-over from other donors' samples. Here the CDR3 DNA reads TGTGCCAGCAGTTACCGGGGAGAATCCTACGAGCAGTACTTC. It codes for CASSYRGESYEQYF.